These T cell receptor beta chains were read from a single sample in a study of shared clonotypes between healthy human individuals. Profiled with immunoSEQ multiplex PCR; TCRdb holds only in-frame clones, not every one. Here the sample spans some 2,400,000 clones, approximately 94% being singletons. Source material: naive CD4+ T cells sorted from blood. The receptors shown here come from a man between 18 and 35 years old in good health. CDR3s include the opening cysteine and the closing phenylalanine or tryptophan. D genes are given only for firm matches. Size values are once, few and many counts, or a class for expanded clones, and some rows have none.

j_call cdr3_length d_call clone_size v_call cdr3_nt cdr3_aa
TRBJ1-1 14 TRBD1 NA TRBV6-6 TGTGCCAGCAGTCTGGACAGGTTGTCGACTGAAGCTTTCTTT CASSLDRLSTEAFF
TRBJ1-5 17 NA once TRBV27 TGTGCCAGCAGTAAGAATTCACAGGGATGGGGCAATCAGCCCCAGCATTTT CASSKNSQGWGNQPQHF
TRBJ1-3 14 NA NA TRBV28 TGTGCCAGCAGTTTAAACAGGGTTGGAAACACCATATATTTT CASSLNRVGNTIYF
TRBJ2-1 15 TRBD2 NA TRBV6-4 TGTGCCAGCAGTGACCAAGCGGGGGCTACTACTGAGCAGTTCTTC CASSDQAGATTEQFF
TRBJ1-1 15 NA NA TRBV7-2 TGTGCCAGCAGCTTCGAAGACAGGTTAAACACTGAAGCTTTCTTT CASSFEDRLNTEAFF
TRBJ2-3 16 TRBD2 NA TRBV9 TGTGCCAGCAGCGTAGGGACTAGCGGGAAACTAGATACGCAGTATTTT CASSVGTSGKLDTQYF
TRBJ2-7 14 NA NA TRBV7-3 TGTGCCAGCAGCTTAGGCCATGGTTCCTACGAGCAGTACTTC CASSLGHGSYEQYF
TRBJ1-1 13 NA NA TRBV28 TGTGCCAGCGAACCCGACAGGAACACTGAAGCTTTCTTT CASEPDRNTEAFF
TRBJ2-7 14 TRBD1 NA TRBV30 TGTGCCTGGAGGGGGACAGGGGGGATTCGCGAGCAGTACTTC CAWRGTGGIREQYF
TRBJ2-1 16 TRBD2 NA TRBV19 TGTGCCAGTAGTTCCATGACTAGCGGACTTTACAATGAGCAGTTCTTC CASSSMTSGLYNEQFF
TRBJ2-7 15 NA NA TRBV5-4 TGTGCCAGCAGCTCAGGGACGCCTACCTCCTACGAGCAGTACTTC CASSSGTPTSYEQYF
TRBJ2-2 13 NA NA TRBV30 TGTGCCTGGAGTGTACGGCGGGGCGGGGAGCTGTTTTTT CAWSVRRGGELFF
TRBJ1-4 14 NA NA TRBV25-1 TGTGCCAGCAGTGAAGACGTATTTAGGGAAAAACTGTTTTTT CASSEDVFREKLFF
TRBJ2-1 14 NA once TRBV10-3 TGTGCCATCAGTGAGGACACGCCGCGGGATGAGCAGTTCTTC CAISEDTPRDEQFF
TRBJ2-7 10 NA once TRBV20-1 TGCAGTGCTATCTCCAACGAGCAGTACTTC CSAISNEQYF
TRBJ1-5 14 NA NA TRBV30 TGTGCCTGGAGTGTAACGAGTTATTTACAGCCCCAGCATTTT CAWSVTSYLQPQHF
TRBJ1-4 13 NA NA TRBV30 TGTGCCTGGAGTGCTGCAACTAATGAAAAACTGTTTTTT CAWSAATNEKLFF
TRBJ1-1 14 TRBD1 once TRBV6-1 TGTGCCAGCAGGGGACAGGGGGCCCTCACTGAAGCTTTCTTT CASRGQGALTEAFF
TRBJ2-1 15 NA NA TRBV6-6 TGTGCCAGCACCATGGGGGCTTCCTTGCGGAATGAGCAGTTCTTC CASTMGASLRNEQFF
TRBJ2-3 15 TRBD1 NA TRBV2 TGTGCCAGCAGTGAGGGACAGGGGGCACCAGATACGCAGTATTTT CASSEGQGAPDTQYF
TRBJ2-3 13 TRBD1 NA TRBV18 TGTGCCACACAGGGGGCCGAGGCAGATACGCAGTATTTT CATQGAEADTQYF
TRBJ1-1 16 NA NA TRBV28 TGTGCCAGCACTCCCCCTAGGGGTAGGGAGAACACTGAAGCTTTCTTT CASTPPRGRENTEAFF
TRBJ2-7 15 TRBD1 NA TRBV6-1 TGTGCCAGCAGTGCCTCCGGGACAGGGGGCGTCGAGCAGTACTTC CASSASGTGGVEQYF
TRBJ1-2 14 NA NA TRBV28 TGTGCCAGCAGGACCGGGTCCAGCCTAGGAGGCTACACCTTC CASRTGSSLGGYTF
TRBJ1-5 15 NA NA TRBV6-1 TGTGCCAGCAGTACAACCTTCCAGGGGACTCAGCCCCAGCATTTT CASSTTFQGTQPQHF
TRBJ2-7 14 NA NA TRBV5-1 TGCGCCTCCGCGGTGACGGGGGACCCCTACGAGCAGTACTTC CASAVTGDPYEQYF
TRBJ1-6 15 NA NA TRBV21-1 TGTGCCAGCAGCAAAGCCTCCTCCAATAATTCACCCCTCCACTTT CASSKASSNNSPLHF
TRBJ2-2 13 NA NA TRBV30 TGTGCCTGGAATCCTAGGAGGGCCGGGGAGCTGTTTTTT CAWNPRRAGELFF
TRBJ2-7 18 NA NA TRBV12-5 TGTGCTAGTGGTTTAAAACCAAGGATCAACGCCTACACCTACGAGCAGTACTTC CASGLKPRINAYTYEQYF
TRBJ2-5 16 TRBD2 NA TRBV5-1 TGCGCCAGCAGCGTTGGGGGACTAGCGGGGAGAGAGACCCAGTACTTC CASSVGGLAGRETQYF
TRBJ2-2 15 TRBD1 NA TRBV30 TGTGCCTGGAGGCCATCGAGGGGGCTCACCGGGGAGCTGTTTTTT CAWRPSRGLTGELFF
TRBJ2-7 13 NA once TRBV7-9 TGTGCCAGCAGCTTAGAGGTCATTTACGAGCAGTACTTC CASSLEVIYEQYF
TRBJ2-2 14 NA once TRBV18 TGTGCCAGCTCAGTAATTGAGAACACCGGGGAGCTGTTTTTT CASSVIENTGELFF
TRBJ1-5 14 NA NA TRBV7-8 TGTGCCAGCAGCTTAGCCCAACCCGGTCAGCCCCAGCATTTT CASSLAQPGQPQHF
TRBJ2-7 12 NA NA TRBV6-1 TGTGCCAGCAGACTCCACGCTAACGAGCAGTACTTC CASRLHANEQYF
TRBJ2-3 17 TRBD2 NA TRBV4-3 TGCGCCAGCAGCCAAGATTGGACTAGCGGTTTCACAGATACGCAGTATTTT CASSQDWTSGFTDTQYF
TRBJ1-1 14 TRBD1 once TRBV2 TGTGCCAGCACCCGACAGGGAATTACTGATGAAGCTTTCTTT CASTRQGITDEAFF
TRBJ2-2 17 NA NA TRBV11-2 TGTGCCAGCAGCTCCCCGGCAGCTGACTATCACCAGAGCGGGCTGTTTTTT CASSSPAADYHQSGLFF
TRBJ2-5 12 NA NA TRBV19 TGTGCCAGTAGTATGGACCAAGAGACCCAGTACTTC CASSMDQETQYF
TRBJ2-2 18 NA NA TRBV4-3 TGCGCCAGCAGCCAAGACGTGATAGGAGTGAGAGACACCGGGGAGCTGTTTTTT CASSQDVIGVRDTGELFF
TRBJ2-5 13 NA NA TRBV19 TGTGCCAGTAGTACGTTAGAAACGGAGACCCAGTACTTC CASSTLETETQYF
TRBJ1-4 11 NA once TRBV10-3 TGTGCCATCAGTGCTGACGTAGGGCTGTTTTTT CAISADVGLFF
TRBJ2-7 14 TRBD2 NA TRBV2 TGTGCCAGCAACGGACTAGCGGGAGGGTACGAGCAGTACTTC CASNGLAGGYEQYF
TRBJ2-7 13 TRBD1 once TRBV2 TGTGCCAGCAGTGGACAGGGCCCCTACGAGCAGTACTTC CASSGQGPYEQYF
TRBJ2-1 15 NA once TRBV5-1 TGCGCCAGCAGCTTGGGTCAGGGGCTGAACAATGAGCAGTTCTTC CASSLGQGLNNEQFF
TRBJ1-2 17 NA NA TRBV4-3 TGCGCCAGCAGCCAAGAAGCCTCCGGGGTATTCGGCTATGGCTACACCTTC CASSQEASGVFGYGYTF
TRBJ2-3 13 NA NA TRBV6-5 TGTGCCAGCAGCCCGGGCGTCGGTGATACGCAGTATTTT CASSPGVGDTQYF
TRBJ2-4 15 TRBD1 NA TRBV4-3 TGCGCCAGCAGCCACCACAGGGGGCGAGAGAACATTCAGTACTTC CASSHHRGRENIQYF
TRBJ2-1 12 NA NA TRBV28 TGTGCCAGCAGGTCTACAGGGAGGCAGCAGTTCTTC CASRSTGRQQFF
TRBJ2-7 14 NA NA TRBV11-2 TGTGCCAGCAGCTTCCTGGACAAAACCTACGAGCAGTACTTC CASSFLDKTYEQYF
TRBJ1-3 16 TRBD1 NA TRBV7-9 TGTGCCAGCAGTTTGGGACAGGGGCCCTCTGGAAACACCATATATTTT CASSLGQGPSGNTIYF
TRBJ1-5 16 NA NA TRBV18 TGTGCCAGCTCACCAATGGGGCAGGGAGGCAATCAGCCCCAGCATTTT CASSPMGQGGNQPQHF
TRBJ2-1 18 TRBD2 NA TRBV5-1 TGCGCCAGCAGCTTGGAGGGTCCTAGCGGGGAGACCTACAATGAGCAGTTCTTC CASSLEGPSGETYNEQFF
TRBJ2-5 14 NA once TRBV19 TGTGCCAGTAGTCCAACGTCGGGGCGTGAGACCCAGTACTTC CASSPTSGRETQYF
TRBJ2-7 14 NA few TRBV28 TGTGCCAGCAGCCTGACAGGATTCTCCTACGAGCAGTACTTC CASSLTGFSYEQYF
TRBJ1-2 14 NA NA TRBV5-1 TGCGCCAGCAGCCCTCGTCCGGGGGACTATGGCTACACCTTC CASSPRPGDYGYTF
TRBJ1-1 13 NA once TRBV18 TGTGCCAGCTCAGACTCACAGAACACTGAAGCTTTCTTT CASSDSQNTEAFF